Listed below are T cell receptor beta chains from one sample, sequenced in a study of early stage breast cancer tumors. Libraries were prepared by immunoSEQ multiplex PCR; TCRdb keeps only in-frame clonotypes and omits some of them. Of 70,000 or so clones detected, about 85% appear once; the ten largest clones hold 4.7%. Sequenced material: blood. The origin of the receptors is a person aged 35-50 years with breast cancer. The CDR3 runs from the conserved cysteine through the conserved F or W. A D gene is named only where the DNA matches it firmly. A row's size may be missing; if present it is once, few, many or a size class.

V	J	size	D	DNA	CDR3
TRBV18	TRBJ1-4	NA	TRBD1	TGTGCCAGCTCACGGGACAGGAGAACCCCTAATGAAAAACTGTTTTTT	CASSRDRRTPNEKLFF
TRBV5-4	TRBJ2-1	NA	NA	TGTGCCAGCAGCTCGCAGGTGGGGAGCCGCAATGAGCAGTTCTTC	CASSSQVGSRNEQFF
TRBV11-3	TRBJ2-1	NA	TRBD2	TGTGCCAGCAGCCCCGGGGGAGGGCCCAATGAGCAGTTCTTC	CASSPGGGPNEQFF
TRBV28	TRBJ2-7	NA	NA	TGTGCCAGCAGTTTGGGGGGCACTACAGGGCGCGGCGAGCAGTACTTC	CASSLGGTTGRGEQYF
TRBV11-2	TRBJ2-7	NA	NA	TGTGCCAGCAGCTTCAGGGTCGAGCAGTACTTC	CASSFRVEQYF
TRBV7-8	TRBJ2-1	NA	TRBD2	TGTGCCAGCAGCTTCCCTAGCGGGAGGGCCGGTGTGAATGAGCAGTTCTTC	CASSFPSGRAGVNEQFF
TRBV5-1	TRBJ2-5	NA	NA	TGCGCCAGCAGCTTGGATGTAGGGGGGCTTGGGGAGACCCAGTACTTC	CASSLDVGGLGETQYF
TRBV18	TRBJ1-1	NA	NA	TGTGCCAGCTCACTTTCGACAGGCATGAACACTGAAGCTTTCTTT	CASSLSTGMNTEAFF
TRBV7-9	TRBJ2-3	few	NA	TGTGCCAGCAGCCCTAGAGGCCCAGATACGCAGTATTTT	CASSPRGPDTQYF
TRBV30	TRBJ2-7	NA	TRBD2	TGTGCCTGGAGGACTAGCGGGAACAACGAGCAGTACTTC	CAWRTSGNNEQYF
TRBV5-1	TRBJ2-1	NA	TRBD2	TGCGCCAGCAGCTCCCTGGTAGCGGGAGAATACAATGAGCAGTTCTTC	CASSSLVAGEYNEQFF
TRBV5-1	TRBJ2-1	NA	TRBD1	TGCGCCAGCAGCTTGGAGGACAGGTTGGGCAATGAGCAGTTCTTC	CASSLEDRLGNEQFF
TRBV5-6	TRBJ1-5	NA	NA	TGTGCCAGCAGCTTGTACGGGGGGAGAGCGCCCCAGCATTTT	CASSLYGGRAPQHF
TRBV11-2	TRBJ2-1	few	NA	TGTGCCAGCAGGTCGGCGTTATCCTACAATGAGCAGTTCTTC	CASRSALSYNEQFF
TRBV7-8	TRBJ2-7	once	NA	TGTGCCAGCAGCTTAGAAGCCAACTACGAGCAGTACTTC	CASSLEANYEQYF
TRBV10-1	TRBJ2-1	NA	TRBD1	TGCGCCAGCAGTGAACAGGGGAAAAGCTCCTACAATGAGCAGTTCTTC	CASSEQGKSSYNEQFF
TRBV7-9	TRBJ2-3	NA	NA	TGTGCCAGCAGTTTTACCCAGGGTACAGATACGCAGTATTTT	CASSFTQGTDTQYF
TRBV28	TRBJ1-2	NA	NA	TGTGCCAGCAGCCAAACAACAGGGACGGGTGGCTACACCTTC	CASSQTTGTGGYTF
TRBV6-1	TRBJ2-5	NA	NA	TGTGCCAGCGGGGTAACGGAGACCCAGTACTTC	CASGVTETQYF
TRBV2	TRBJ1-2	many	TRBD1	TGTGCCAGTAGGGGACAGGGAGGTGGCTACACCTTC	CASRGQGGGYTF
TRBV11-2	TRBJ1-3	NA	TRBD1	TGTGCCAGCAGCTTAACAGGGGGCTCTGGAAACACCATATATTTT	CASSLTGGSGNTIYF
TRBV18	TRBJ2-3	once	NA	TGTGCCAGCTCACTAGGGGATACGCAGTATTTT	CASSLGDTQYF
TRBV28	TRBJ1-1	NA	NA	TGTGCCAGCATAACCCCAGAGGACACTGAAGCTTTCTTT	CASITPEDTEAFF
TRBV7-3	TRBJ2-7	NA	TRBD2	TGTGCCAGCAGCCCCGAGCGGGGGACCTACGAGCAGTACTTC	CASSPERGTYEQYF
TRBV27	TRBJ1-2	NA	TRBD1	TGTGCCAGCAGTTTACGGACAGGGGGGCGAGGCTACACCTTC	CASSLRTGGRGYTF
TRBV7-3	TRBJ2-7	few	NA	TGTGCCAGCAGCTTAATATTTCCGTGTCGCTCCTACGAGCAGTACTTC	CASSLIFPCRSYEQYF